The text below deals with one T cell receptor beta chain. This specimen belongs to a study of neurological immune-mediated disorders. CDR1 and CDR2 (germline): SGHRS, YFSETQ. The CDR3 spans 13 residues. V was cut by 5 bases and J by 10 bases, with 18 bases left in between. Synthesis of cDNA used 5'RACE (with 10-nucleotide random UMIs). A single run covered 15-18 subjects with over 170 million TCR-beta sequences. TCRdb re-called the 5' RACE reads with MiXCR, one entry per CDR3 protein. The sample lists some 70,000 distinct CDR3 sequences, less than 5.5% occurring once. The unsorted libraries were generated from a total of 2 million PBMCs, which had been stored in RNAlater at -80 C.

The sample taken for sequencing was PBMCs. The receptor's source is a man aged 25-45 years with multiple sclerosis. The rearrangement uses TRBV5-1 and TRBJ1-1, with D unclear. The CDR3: CASRSGGNGVAFF. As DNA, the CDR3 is TGCGCCAGCAGATCCGGCGGGAATGGTGTAGCTTTCTTT.